This entry lists 17 T cell receptor beta chains sequenced from one sample in a study of CD4+ T cells in melanoma. Profiling relied on immunoSEQ multiplex PCR, and the TCRdb table lists in-frame clones only, not all of them. The sample has roughly 54,000 clones, roughly 89% seen once. Sequenced sample: peripheral blood. These receptors were taken from a human donor with melanoma.

This clone was seen only a few times. This chain links TRBV4-3 with TRBJ2-3; D possibly corresponds to TRBD1 (7 bases). Trimming cost V 0 bases and J 6 bases, with 22 bases left between them. The CDR3 is 18 amino acids. Germline-derived CDR1 and CDR2 are LGHNA and YSLEER. The CDR3 coding sequence is TGCGCCAGCAGCCAAGATAGGGGGCCCGGGAGTCAAGCCGATACGCAGTATTTT. This codes for CASSQDRGPGSQADTQYF.

The chain couples TRBV27 to TRBJ1-2; weak D call: TRBD1 (6 bases). V lost 5 bases, J lost 7 bases, and 17 bases lay in between. CDR1 and CDR2 (germline): MNHEY, SMNVEV (reference sequence). The CDR3 has 14 residues. The CDR3 nucleotides are TGTGCCAGCAGTCACGAAGACAGGTTCGGTGGCTACACCTTC. Translating gives CASSHEDRFGGYTF.

Points on this clone: One junction end disagrees with the germline gene, perhaps due to a read error. J is TRBJ2-7 and V is TRBV19; 8 bases map to TRBD2. The CDR3 is 14 amino acids. Germline-derived CDR1 and CDR2 are LNHDA and SQIVND (reference sequence). The CDR3 DNA reads as TGTGCTACCGAGACGCGGGGGGAGAAGTACGAGCAATACTTC. Translating gives CATETRGEKYEQYF.

The CDR3 nucleotides read TGTGCCAGCAGCTTACGGTCAGCCGTATACAATGAGCAGTTCTTC. Translation gives CASSLRSAVYNEQFF. This chain uses TRBV7-9 with TRBJ2-1; D is unclear. CDR3 length equals 15 residues. The V gene lost 2 bases and the J gene lost 4 bases, with 12 bases spanning the gap. Germline CDR1 and CDR2: SEHNR and FQNEAQ (reference sequence).

CDR3 amino acids: CATRRGVNTEAFF. As DNA, the CDR3 is TGTGCCACCAGAAGGGGGGTGAACACTGAAGCTTTCTTT. J is TRBJ1-1 and V is TRBV19; a possible D gene is TRBD1 (6 bases). Germline-derived CDR1 and CDR2 are LNHDA and SQIVND (reference sequence). V lost 10 bases and J lost 0, with 12 bases in between. CDR3 length equals 13 residues. The full variable domain, in which reference TRBV19 and TRBJ1-1 provide the parts outside the CDR3, is DGGITQSPKYLFRKEGQNVTLSCEQNLNHDAMYWYRQDPGQGLRLIYYSQIVNDFQKGDIAEGYSVSREKKESFPLTVTSAQKNPTAFYLCATRRGVNTEAFFGQGTRLTVV.

This clone was seen just once. The J gene is TRBJ1-5, the V gene TRBV25-1; 8 bases align to TRBD1. The CDR3 runs 15 residues. The germline V gene encodes CDR1 MGHDK and CDR2 SYGVNS. Trimming took 2 bases from V and 3 from J; bases not matched to a gene: 3. CDR3 loop: CASSEAGGVNQPQHF. The CDR3 DNA reads as TGTGCCAGCAGTGAAGCAGGGGGCGTCAATCAGCCCCAGCATTTT.

This chain links TRBV6-1 with TRBJ1-2; weak D call: TRBD1 (5 bases). The germline V gene encodes CDR1 MNHNS and CDR2 SASEGT. This CDR3 region has 13 residues. V lost 7 bases, J lost 2 bases, and 11 bases lay in between. The CDR3 protein is CASIEGRNYGYTF. The CDR3 DNA follows: TGTGCCAGCATTGAGGGACGGAACTATGGCTACACCTTC.

The rearrangement joins TRBV9 to TRBJ1-6; TRBD1 matches 7 bases. Germline V lookup: CDR1 SGDLS, CDR2 YYNGEE. The V and J ends lost 3 bases and 4 bases, in that order; junction bases with no gene match: 7. The CDR3 contains 16 residues. CDR3 loop: CASSESPTGYNSPLHF. The CDR3 region has the DNA TGTGCCAGCAGCGAGTCACCGACAGGGTATAATTCACCCCTCCACTTT.

The chain is built from TRBV30 and TRBJ2-3, with 9 bases identical to TRBD1. Germline V CDR1 and CDR2: GTSNPN, SVGIG (reference sequence). After removal of 8 bases from V and 5 bases from J, the junction contained 14 bases not matched to a gene. This CDR3 contains 15 residues. In DNA form, the CDR3 reads TGTGCCGCCCAAGGCGGTACAGGGGGCAAAGATACGCAGTATTTT. It yields the protein CAAQGGTGGKDTQYF. Combining the CDR3 with reference TRBV30 and TRBJ2-3 gives the whole variable domain SQTIHQWPATLVQPVGSPLSLECTVEGTSNPNLYWYRQAAGRGLQLLFYSVGIGQISSEVPQNLSASRPQDRQFILSSKKLLLSDSGFYLCAAQGGTGGKDTQYFGPGTRLTVL.

The gene calls are TRBV7-3 and TRBJ2-1; D is unresolved. The CDR3 consists of 14 residues. V lost 1 base and J 4 bases, leaving 8 bases between the germline ends. In germline, CDR1 is SGHTA, CDR2 FQGTGA. The CDR3 DNA is TGTGCCAGCAGCTTAAACGGTCCTTACAATGAGCAGTTCTTC. It yields the protein CASSLNGPYNEQFF.

V and J are TRBV7-8 and TRBJ2-1; possible D gene TRBD1, 6 bases. V was trimmed by 3 bases and J by 8 bases, leaving 8 bases between them. The CDR3 totals 12 residues. Per the germline V gene, CDR1 is SGHVS and CDR2 is FQNEAQ. DNA of the CDR3: TGTGCCAGCAGCTTCAGGGGCTATGAGCAGTTCTTC. Translated, it gives CASSFRGYEQFF.

This chain joins TRBV28 and TRBJ2-3, with TRBD2 identical over 7 bases. V dropped 3 bases and J dropped 4; count of bases not matched to a gene: 7. This CDR3 contains 15 residues. In germline, CDR1 is MDHEN, CDR2 SYDVKM. CDR3 sequence: CASSLGGRRSDTQYF. CDR3 bases: TGTGCCAGCAGTTTGGGGGGGAGGAGGTCAGATACGCAGTATTTT.

The V gene is TRBV19, the J gene TRBJ1-1, with 9 bases matching TRBD1. The germline gives CDR1 LNHDA, CDR2 SQIVND (reference sequence). This CDR3 has 14 amino acids. With 4 bases clipped from V and 3 bases from J, the junction kept 3 bases outside the gene matches. The CDR3 coding sequence is TGTGCCAGTAGTAAGACAGGGGGGGACACTGAAGCTTTCTTT. Translation gives CASSKTGGDTEAFF.

This clone was recorded once. The rearrangement uses TRBV4-3 and TRBJ1-2, with TRBD1 matching 9 bases. Per germline, CDR1 LGHNA and CDR2 YSLEER. Trimming cost V 0 bases and J 8 bases; bases outside gene matches: 7. This CDR3 spans 15 amino acids. The chain's CDR3 is CASSQDWTGAEGYTF. The CDR3 DNA follows: TGCGCCAGCAGCCAAGATTGGACAGGGGCGGAGGGCTACACCTTC.

The chain couples TRBV9 to TRBJ2-5; D uncertain. The CDR3 runs to 15 residues. Trimming took 3 bases from V and 5 from J, leaving 17 bases between them. CDR1 is SGDLS and CDR2 is YYNGEE in the germline V gene. The CDR3 spells CASSESPRVGETQYF. In nucleotides, the CDR3 is TGTGCCAGCAGCGAGAGCCCACGGGTAGGGGAGACCCAGTACTTC. Complete variable domain (other parts from reference TRBV9 and TRBJ2-5): DSGVTQTPKHLITATGQRVTLRCSPRSGDLSVYWYQQSLDQGLQFLIQYYNGEERAKGNILERFSAQQFPDLHSELNLSSLELGDSALYFCASSESPRVGETQYFGPGTRLLVL.

V and J are TRBV2 and TRBJ1-2, with no clear D. The CDR3 extends over 12 amino acids. V lost 4 bases, J lost 5 bases, and 8 bases lay in between. Germline assignment: CDR1 SNHLY and CDR2 FYNNEI. Here the CDR3 reads CASSVQEYGYTF. DNA for the CDR3: TGTGCCAGCAGTGTTCAGGAATATGGCTACACCTTC.

The chain carries TRBV5-7 and TRBJ1-4, with D possibly TRBD1 on 5 matching bases. TRBV5-7 is classed as an ORF, of uncertain function. V dropped 0 bases and J dropped 0 bases, with 12 bases sitting between them. The CDR3 extends over 17 amino acids. The CDR3 coding sequence is TGTGCCAGCAGCTTGGCGGACAAGGACACAACTAATGAAAAACTGTTTTTT. Translated: CASSLADKDTTNEKLFF.